This section outlines one T cell receptor (beta chain) sequence together with its context. Its specificity is not known. The V end lost 4 bases, the J end lost 1 base, and 10 bases lay between the germline ends. Germline V gene sequence: CDR1 DFQATT, CDR2 SNEGSKA (reference sequence). The CDR3 extends over 13 amino acids. This sample was taken from a study of blood T cells in healthy people across ages. A second PCR, run for roughly 7 to 12 cycles, used a sample-barcoded 5' primer plus a J-beta primer mix. The study obtained at least 3 million CDR3-containing paired-end reads from every sample. TCRdb itself ran the 5' RACE reads through MiXCR, one entry per CDR3 protein. Of about 680,000 distinct CDR3 sequences listed, 45% to 50% were seen once; the top ten hold around a third. Broader study findings: CMV status of donors was unknown, possibly confounding expanded clonotype changes. The authors considered diversity estimates from one million T cells to be underestimates.

It was approximately 10 milliliters of peripheral blood that were drawn from each donor. The gene calls are TRBV20-1 and TRBJ2-5, with D unclear. The TCR sequence derives from a woman aged 55-70 years in good health. Input material: blood. This CDR3 is CSANTGSQETQYF. CDR3 nucleotides: TGCAGTGCTAACACGGGCAGCCAAGAGACCCAGTACTTC.